The subject of this entry is one T cell receptor beta chain. The target antigen is unknown. An end of the junction differs from the germline gene, which may be a read error. The data were taken from a study of cytomegalovirus exposure and HLA in healthy donors. Study-level results: First-cohort TCR clusters were later found to tend to co-occur in the 90 to 150 validation repertoires.

The method was immunoSEQ multiplex PCR; TCRdb's version includes in-frame clones alone and lacks a portion of them. The data hold approximately 220,000 clones, with about 87% observed a single time. Germline assignment: CDR1 SGHDT and CDR2 YYEEEE. The CDR3 sequence is 13 residues long. Source material: PBMCs. The TCR comes from a man aged 18 to 35 in good health and CMV-seronegative. This chain joins TRBV5-6 and TRBJ1-2; possibly TRBD1 for D (6 bases). The CDR3 reads CASSLDSIYGYTF. In nucleotides, the CDR3 is TGTGCCAGCAGTTTGGACAGCATCTATGGCTACACCTTC.